The T cell receptor (beta chain) under discussion was sequenced for a study of OX40 agonist ivuxolimab in advanced cancers. Study-level background: Hepatocellular carcinoma, melanoma, renal cell or head and neck cancer was diagnosed in the dose-escalation patients. Cohort: 82.7% men, mean age around 61, aged about 20 to 90. Study results and caveats: Antigen specificity was not determined for the expanded peripheral T cells. Clonal expansion in partial responders at 0.1-3.0 mg/kg ranked among the lowest.

Note on this clone: The antigen remains undetermined.

TCRdb keeps only in-frame clones here, not all; method: immunoSEQ multiplex PCR. The sample includes 65,000 to 75,000 clones, over 75% of them seen just once. The CDR3 contains 12 residues. The V and J ends lost 6 bases and 10 bases respectively, with 15 bases between them. Per the germline V gene, CDR1 is MNHNY and CDR2 is SVGAGI (reference sequence). The specimen was CD4+ or CD8+ T cells sorted from blood, collected in a trial of the OX40 agonist ivuxolimab. The rearrangement uses TRBV6-6 and TRBJ1-1; no reliable D call. The TCR was taken from an adult with an advanced solid tumor such as melanoma, head and neck, liver or kidney cancer. The CDR3, as DNA: TGTGCCAGCAGATTCCTGGAAAAGGGAGCTTTCTTT. Translated: CASRFLEKGAFF.